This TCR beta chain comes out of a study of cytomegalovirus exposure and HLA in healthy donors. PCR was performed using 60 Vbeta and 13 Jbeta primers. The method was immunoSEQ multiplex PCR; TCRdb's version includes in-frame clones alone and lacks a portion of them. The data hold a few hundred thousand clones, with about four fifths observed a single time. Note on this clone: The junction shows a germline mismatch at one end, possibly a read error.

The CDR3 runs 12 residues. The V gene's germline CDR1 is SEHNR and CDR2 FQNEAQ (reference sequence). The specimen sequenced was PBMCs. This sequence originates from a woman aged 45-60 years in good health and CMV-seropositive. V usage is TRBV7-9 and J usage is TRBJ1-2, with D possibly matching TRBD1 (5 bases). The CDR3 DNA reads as TGTTCCAGCAGCTTTATGACGGACAAGGTGAACTTC. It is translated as CSSSFMTDKVNF.